The T cell receptor (beta chain) under discussion was sequenced for a study of beta chain features in type 1 diabetes. Study-level information: Taken together, all samples contributed approximately 110 million examined sorted cells.

This clone showed up just a few times. There are 15 residues in the CDR3. The germline V gene has CDR1 SGHAT and CDR2 FQNNGV. With V trimmed by 5 bases and J by 8 bases, 11 bases remained unmatched. Reverse transcribing all isolated RNA meant expressed TCRB transcripts were sequenced. TCRdb's copy holds only in-frame clones and misses some; the assay was immunoSEQ multiplex PCR. The sample contains about 350,000 clones, roughly 21% of which appear only once. The sample comprised naive CD4+ T cells from blood. This chain uses TRBV11-2 with TRBJ1-1; 10 nucleotides align to TRBD1. The clonotype originates from a woman aged 18 to 35 in good health. The CDR3 DNA is TGTGCCAGCAGCAGACCCGGGACAGGGGTCCCCGAAGCTTTCTTT. Translated, it gives CASSRPGTGVPEAFF.